This entry lists 10 T cell receptor beta chains sequenced from one sample in a study of control samples from healthy donors and cancer patients. Sequencing was performed with immunoSEQ multiplex PCR; in TCRdb, only in-frame clones are kept and a portion is missing. The sample lists about 77,000 clones, almost 95% seen once, with approximately 6% in the top ten. Sequenced: blood. These receptors came from a woman aged 55-70 years in good health.

This rearrangement joins TRBV4-1 to TRBJ1-2, with 11 bases aligning to TRBD1. The germline V gene encodes CDR1 MGHRA and CDR2 YSYEKL. The CDR3 is 16 amino acids. With V trimmed by 2 bases and J by 2 bases, 4 bases remained unmatched. This CDR3 reads CASSQSGTGGNYGYTF. The CDR3, as DNA: TGCGCCAGCAGCCAATCCGGGACAGGGGGGAACTATGGCTACACCTTC.

The chain is built from TRBV3-1 (or the pseudogene TRBV3-2) and TRBJ1-1, with 7 nucleotides matching TRBD1. Germline CDR1 reads LGHDT; CDR2 reads YNNKEL (reference sequence). CDR3 size: 14 residues. The V segment lost 5 bases and the J segment 4 bases; nucleotides outside the gene matches: 7. The CDR3, as DNA: TGTGCCAGCAGCGGGCGGGACAGATCCACTGAAGCTTTCTTT. This encodes CASSGRDRSTEAFF.

The table lists this clone with a few counts. V is TRBV28 and J is TRBJ1-2; 8 nucleotides match TRBD1. J gave up 7 bases and V 4 bases, and 26 bases lay outside the gene matches. This CDR3 spans 20 amino acids. Germline V gene lookup returns CDR1 MDHEN and CDR2 SYDVKM. In DNA, the CDR3 is TGTGCCAGCAGTTCCCCCGGGACAGGCATCTCCTACGGTCAAGCGGCTGGCTACACCTTC. It encodes CASSSPGTGISYGQAAGYTF.

The rearrangement joins TRBV27 to TRBJ2-7; a weak D match, TRBD1 (5 bases). Germline V CDR1 and CDR2: MNHEY, SMNVEV (reference sequence). V lost 2 bases and J lost 3, with 14 bases in between. This CDR3 comprises 15 residues. CDR3: CASSLRGVTGYEQYF. CDR3 DNA sequence: TGTGCCAGCAGTTTAAGGGGCGTAACCGGCTACGAGCAGTACTTC.

The chain has TRBV6-5 and TRBJ2-3; D is possibly TRBD2 (5 bases). Germline CDR1 MNHEY, CDR2 SVGAGI. The V end was cut by 0 bases, the J end by 2 bases, with 9 bases between. The CDR3 consists of 15 residues. In DNA, the CDR3 is TGTGCCAGCAGTTACTCGGGAGTTTACACAGATACGCAGTATTTT. Protein product: CASSYSGVYTDTQYF.

This CDR3 reads CASSGLRNTEAFF. The CDR3 coding sequence is TGTGCCAGCAGTGGGCTGAGGAACACTGAAGCTTTCTTT. V usage is TRBV12-3 or TRBV12-4 and J usage is TRBJ1-1; D is ambiguous. The CDR3 is 13 residues long. The germline V and J ends were trimmed by 5 bases and 1 base, with 8 bases remaining between them.

V usage is TRBV16 and J usage is TRBJ1-5, with D perhaps matching TRBD1 (5 bases). There are 15 residues in the CDR3. Per the germline V gene, CDR1 is KGHSY and CDR2 is FQNENV. Trimming pared 3 bases from V and 2 bases from J, leaving 11 bases between. Written as DNA, the CDR3 is TGTGCCAGCAGCCATGAAGGGGCTGGCAATCAGCCCCAGCATTTT. It codes for CASSHEGAGNQPQHF.

The chain combines TRBV24-1 with TRBJ1-2; D is unclear. The germline V gene encodes CDR1 KGHDR and CDR2 SFDVKD. The CDR3 contains 14 residues. Trimming removed 5 bases from V and 2 bases from J, with 11 bases in between. CDR3 sequence: CATSAPTQNYGYTF. In nucleotides, the CDR3 is TGTGCCACCAGTGCTCCGACACAAAACTATGGCTACACCTTC.

V is TRBV28 and J is TRBJ1-2; TRBD1 might be the D (6 bases). The ends were cut back, 2 bases at V and 5 bases at J, with 9 bases in the middle. CDR1 and CDR2 (germline): MDHEN, SYDVKM. The CDR3 is 13 residues long. The DNA of the CDR3 is TGTGCCAGCAGTTTAGGGACACTGTATGGCTACACCTTC. Translated: CASSLGTLYGYTF.

The J gene is TRBJ1-2, the V gene TRBV28; no clear D gene. The CDR3 is 12 residues long. The V and J ends lost 3 bases and 2 bases respectively, with 4 bases between them. CDR1 and CDR2 (germline): MDHEN, SYDVKM. The CDR3 region is CASSFRNYGYTF. CDR3 in DNA: TGTGCCAGCAGTTTTAGGAACTATGGCTACACCTTC.